This T cell receptor beta chain comes out of a study of blood T cell repertoires in COVID-19. Overall study: Samples taken during acute and convalescent COVID-19 were collected in the United States, Italy and Spain.

The method was immunoSEQ multiplex PCR; TCRdb's version includes in-frame clones alone and lacks a portion of them. The top ten clones hold around 45% of a sample with 140,000 to 150,000 clones, 75% to 90% of them seen once. This TCR was sampled from a human donor in a cohort sampled during active COVID-19. Sequencing used peripheral blood.

CDR3 DNA: TGTGCCAGCGGCCGGCAGGGGGCAAGTTCGGGGCAAGGCTACACCTTC. Its translation: CASGRQGASSGQGYTF. This chain links TRBV7-2 with TRBJ1-2; 8 nucleotides match TRBD1. This CDR3 spans 16 amino acids. Losses at the gene ends were 8 bases for V and 8 bases for J; bases not matched to a gene: 19. Germline CDR1 is SGHTA and CDR2 is FQGNSA.